This T cell receptor beta chain was sequenced in a study of T cells expressing NK-cell markers. Per the germline V gene, CDR1 is SEHNR and CDR2 is FQNEAQ (reference sequence). The CDR3 is 13 amino acids. TCRdb reanalyzed the 5' RACE reads, giving one entry per CDR3 protein sequence and no DNA. Its table records 500,000 or so distinct CDR3 sequences. The chain couples TRBV7-9 to TRBJ1-1. This clonotype was obtained from a man between 18 and 29 years old in good health. Sequenced material: blood T cells: a sorted CD56 or NKG2C T cell subset, CD4+ or CD8+ T cells, or bulk PBMC T cells (not recorded which). The CDR3 loop is CASSPDVGTEAFF. Combining the CDR3 with reference TRBV7-9 and TRBJ1-1 gives the whole variable domain DTGVSQNPRHKITKRGQNVTFRCDPISEHNRLYWYRQTLGQGPEFLTYFQNEAQLEKSRLLSDRFSAERPKGSFSTLEIQRTEQGDSAMYLCASSPDVGTEAFFGQGTRLTVV.